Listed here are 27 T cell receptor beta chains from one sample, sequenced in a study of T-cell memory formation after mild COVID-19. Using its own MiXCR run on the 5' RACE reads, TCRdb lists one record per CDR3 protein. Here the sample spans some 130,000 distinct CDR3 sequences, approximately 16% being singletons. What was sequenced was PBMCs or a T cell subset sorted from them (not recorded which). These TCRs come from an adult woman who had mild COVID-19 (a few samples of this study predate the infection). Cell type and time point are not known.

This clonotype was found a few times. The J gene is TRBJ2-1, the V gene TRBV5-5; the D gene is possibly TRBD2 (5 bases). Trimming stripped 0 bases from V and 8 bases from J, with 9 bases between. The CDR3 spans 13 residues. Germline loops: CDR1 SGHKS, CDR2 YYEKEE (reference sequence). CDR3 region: CASSLVSSHEQFF. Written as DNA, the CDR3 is TGTGCCAGCAGCTTGGTATCTAGCCATGAGCAGTTCTTC.

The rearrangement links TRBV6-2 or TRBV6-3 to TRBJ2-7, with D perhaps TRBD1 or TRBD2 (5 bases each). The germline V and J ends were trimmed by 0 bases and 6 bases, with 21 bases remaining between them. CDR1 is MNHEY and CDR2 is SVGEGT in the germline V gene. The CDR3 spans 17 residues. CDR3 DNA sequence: TGTGCCAGCAGTTACTCGATGGTCGAGGGGCGCTCTGGCGAGCAGTACTTC. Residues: CASSYSMVEGRSGEQYF.

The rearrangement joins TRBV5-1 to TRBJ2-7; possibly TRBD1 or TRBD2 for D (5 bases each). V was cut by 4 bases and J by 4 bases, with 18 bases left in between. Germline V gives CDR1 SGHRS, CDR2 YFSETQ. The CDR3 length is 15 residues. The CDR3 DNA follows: TGCGCCAGCAGCCCCGCCGGGACCTCACAATACGAGCAGTACTTC. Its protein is CASSPAGTSQYEQYF.

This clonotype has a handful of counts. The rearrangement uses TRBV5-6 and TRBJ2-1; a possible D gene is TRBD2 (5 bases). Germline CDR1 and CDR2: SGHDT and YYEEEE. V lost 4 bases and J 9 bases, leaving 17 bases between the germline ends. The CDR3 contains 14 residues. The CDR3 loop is CASSGERVLGEQFF. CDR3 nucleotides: TGTGCCAGCAGCGGAGAGAGGGTATTGGGTGAGCAGTTCTTC.

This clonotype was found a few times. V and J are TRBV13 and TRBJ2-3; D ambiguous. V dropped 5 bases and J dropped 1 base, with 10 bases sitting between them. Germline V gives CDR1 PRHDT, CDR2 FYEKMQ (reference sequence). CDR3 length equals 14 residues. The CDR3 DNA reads TGTGCCAGCAGCCCAAACCGGGGCACAGATACGCAGTATTTT. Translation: CASSPNRGTDTQYF.

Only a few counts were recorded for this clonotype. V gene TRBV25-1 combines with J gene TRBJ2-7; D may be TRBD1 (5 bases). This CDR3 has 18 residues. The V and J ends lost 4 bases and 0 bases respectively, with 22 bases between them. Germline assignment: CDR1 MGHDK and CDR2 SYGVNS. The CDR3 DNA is TGTGCCAGCAGTGGGGGCTTGGCTAACTTGGTGAGCTCCTACGAGCAGTACTTC. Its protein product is CASSGGLANLVSSYEQYF.

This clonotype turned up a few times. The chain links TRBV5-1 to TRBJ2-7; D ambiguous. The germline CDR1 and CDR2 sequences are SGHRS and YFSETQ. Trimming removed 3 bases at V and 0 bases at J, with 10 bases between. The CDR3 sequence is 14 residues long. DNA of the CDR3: TGCGCCAGCAGCTGGGCCGACGGCTCCTACGAGCAGTACTTC. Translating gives CASSWADGSYEQYF.

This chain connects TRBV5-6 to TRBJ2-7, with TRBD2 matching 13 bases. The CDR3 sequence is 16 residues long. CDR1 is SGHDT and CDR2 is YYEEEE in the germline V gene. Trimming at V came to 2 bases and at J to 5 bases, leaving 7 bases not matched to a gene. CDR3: CASSFPYGTSGNEQYF. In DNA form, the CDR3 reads TGTGCCAGCAGCTTCCCTTACGGGACTAGCGGGAACGAGCAGTACTTC. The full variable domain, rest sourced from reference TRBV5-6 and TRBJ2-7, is DAGVTQSPTHLIKTRGQQVTLRCSPKSGHDTVSWYQQALGQGPQFIFQYYEEEERQRGNFPDRFSGHQFPNYSSELNVNALLLGDSALYLCASSFPYGTSGNEQYFGPGTRLTVT.

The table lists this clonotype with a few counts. The CDR3 DNA reads TGTGCCAGCAGTTTTTTGACGACCTACAATGAGCAGTTCTTC. Its translation: CASSFLTTYNEQFF. The chain links TRBV12-3 or TRBV12-4 to TRBJ2-1; D is undetermined. This CDR3 is 14 amino acids long. V lost 3 bases and J lost 2, with 8 bases in between.

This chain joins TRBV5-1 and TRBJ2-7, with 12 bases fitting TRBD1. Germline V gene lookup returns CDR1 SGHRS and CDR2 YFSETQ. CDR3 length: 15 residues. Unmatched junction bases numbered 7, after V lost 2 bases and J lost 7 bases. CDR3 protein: CASSFTGQGAQEQYF. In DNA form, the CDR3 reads TGCGCCAGCAGCTTCACGGGACAGGGGGCGCAAGAGCAGTACTTC.

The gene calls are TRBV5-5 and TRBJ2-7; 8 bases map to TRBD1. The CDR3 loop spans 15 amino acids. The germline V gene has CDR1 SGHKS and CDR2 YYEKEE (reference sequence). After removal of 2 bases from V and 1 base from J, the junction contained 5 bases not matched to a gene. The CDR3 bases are TGTGCCAGCAGCTTACAGGGGGGTTGGTCCTACGAGCAGTACTTC. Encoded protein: CASSLQGGWSYEQYF.

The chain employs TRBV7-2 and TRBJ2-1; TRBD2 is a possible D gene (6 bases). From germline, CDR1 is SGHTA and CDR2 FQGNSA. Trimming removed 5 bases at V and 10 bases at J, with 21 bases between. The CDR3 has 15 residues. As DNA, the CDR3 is TGTGCCAGCAGCCCCTTGGGCGGGGCGGGGAGGGAGCAGTTCTTC. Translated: CASSPLGGAGREQFF.

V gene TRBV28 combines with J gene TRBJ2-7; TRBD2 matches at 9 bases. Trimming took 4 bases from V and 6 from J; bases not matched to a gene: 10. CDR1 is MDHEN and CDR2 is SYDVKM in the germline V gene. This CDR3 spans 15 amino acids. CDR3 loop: CASSSLAGVAGEQYF. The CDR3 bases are TGTGCCAGCAGTTCTTTAGCGGGAGTTGCCGGCGAGCAGTACTTC.

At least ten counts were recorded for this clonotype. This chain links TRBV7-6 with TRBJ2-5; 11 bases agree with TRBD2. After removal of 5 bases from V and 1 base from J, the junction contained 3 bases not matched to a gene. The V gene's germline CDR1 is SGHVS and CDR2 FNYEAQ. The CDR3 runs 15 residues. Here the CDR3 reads CASSRGLAAQETQYF. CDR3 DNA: TGTGCCAGCAGCCGGGGACTAGCGGCCCAAGAGACCCAGTACTTC.

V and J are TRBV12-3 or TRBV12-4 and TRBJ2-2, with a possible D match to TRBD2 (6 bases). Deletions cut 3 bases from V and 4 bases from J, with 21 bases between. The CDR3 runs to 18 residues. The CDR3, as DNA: TGTGCCAGCAGTTTCAGTTCGGGGGAGCGGGCTGTCACCGGGGAGCTGTTTTTT. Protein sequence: CASSFSSGERAVTGELFF.

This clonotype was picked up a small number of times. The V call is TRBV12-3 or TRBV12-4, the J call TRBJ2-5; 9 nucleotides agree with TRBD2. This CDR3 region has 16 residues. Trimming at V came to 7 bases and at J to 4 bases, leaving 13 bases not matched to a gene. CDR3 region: CASTSKLAGRGETQYF. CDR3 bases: TGTGCCAGCACCTCTAAGCTAGCGGGAAGGGGAGAGACCCAGTACTTC.

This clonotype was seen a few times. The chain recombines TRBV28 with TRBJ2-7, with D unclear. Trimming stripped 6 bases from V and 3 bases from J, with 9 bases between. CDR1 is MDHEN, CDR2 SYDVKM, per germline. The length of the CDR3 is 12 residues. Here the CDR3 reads CASRSFGYEQYF. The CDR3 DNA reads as TGTGCCAGCAGATCGTTCGGCTACGAGCAGTACTTC. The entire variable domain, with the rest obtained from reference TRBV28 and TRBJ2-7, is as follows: DVKVTQSSRYLVKRTGEKVFLECVQDMDHENMFWYRQDPGLGLRLIYFSYDVKMKEKGDIPEGYSVSREKKERFSLILESASTNQTSMYLCASRSFGYEQYFGPGTRLTVT.

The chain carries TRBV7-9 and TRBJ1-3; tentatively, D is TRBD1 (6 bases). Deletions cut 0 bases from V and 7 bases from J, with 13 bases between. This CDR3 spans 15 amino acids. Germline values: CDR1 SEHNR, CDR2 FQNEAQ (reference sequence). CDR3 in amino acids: CASSLATTGRNTIYF. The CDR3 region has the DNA TGTGCCAGCAGCTTAGCTACCACAGGGCGCAACACCATATATTTT.

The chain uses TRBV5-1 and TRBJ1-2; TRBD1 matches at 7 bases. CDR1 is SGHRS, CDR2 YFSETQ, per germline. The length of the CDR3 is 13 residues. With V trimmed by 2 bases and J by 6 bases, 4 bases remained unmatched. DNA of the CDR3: TGCGCCAGCAGCTTTGGGACAGCAGATGGCTACACCTTC. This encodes CASSFGTADGYTF.

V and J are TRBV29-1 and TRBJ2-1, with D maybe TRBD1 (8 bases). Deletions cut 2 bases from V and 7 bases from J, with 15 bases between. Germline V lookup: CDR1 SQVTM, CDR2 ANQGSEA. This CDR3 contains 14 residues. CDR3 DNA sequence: TGCAGCGTTGAATTTCACAGGGGGGGGAATGAGCAGTTCTTC. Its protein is CSVEFHRGGNEQFF.

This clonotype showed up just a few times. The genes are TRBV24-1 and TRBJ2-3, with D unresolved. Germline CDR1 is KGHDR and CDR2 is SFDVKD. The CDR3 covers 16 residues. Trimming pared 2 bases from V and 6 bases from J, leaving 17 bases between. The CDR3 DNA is TGTGCCACCAGTGATTCGAAAAGCCATCCACGGGATACGCAGTATTTT. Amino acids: CATSDSKSHPRDTQYF.

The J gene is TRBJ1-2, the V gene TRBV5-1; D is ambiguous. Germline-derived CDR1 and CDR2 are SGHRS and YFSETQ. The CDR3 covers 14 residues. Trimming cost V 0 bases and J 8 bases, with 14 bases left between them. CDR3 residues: CASSLEPLAEGYTF. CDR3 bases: TGCGCCAGCAGCTTGGAACCTTTAGCCGAGGGCTACACCTTC.

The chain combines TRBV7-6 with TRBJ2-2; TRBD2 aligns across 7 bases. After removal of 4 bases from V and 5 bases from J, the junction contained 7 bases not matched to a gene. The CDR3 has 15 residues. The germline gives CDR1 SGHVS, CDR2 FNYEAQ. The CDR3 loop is CASSSREVWTGELFF. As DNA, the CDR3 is TGTGCCAGCAGCTCACGGGAGGTCTGGACCGGGGAGCTGTTTTTT.

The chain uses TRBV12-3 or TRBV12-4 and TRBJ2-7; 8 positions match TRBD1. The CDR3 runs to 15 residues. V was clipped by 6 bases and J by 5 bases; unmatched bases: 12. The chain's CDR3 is CASSRPGQGSHEQYF. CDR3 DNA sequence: TGTGCCAGCAGCCGCCCTGGACAGGGTAGTCACGAGCAGTACTTC.

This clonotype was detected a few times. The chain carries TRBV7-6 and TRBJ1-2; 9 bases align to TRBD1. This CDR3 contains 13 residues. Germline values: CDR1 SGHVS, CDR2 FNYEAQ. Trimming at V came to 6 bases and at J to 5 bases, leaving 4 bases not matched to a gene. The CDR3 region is CASSRTGDYGYTF. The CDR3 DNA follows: TGTGCCAGCAGTCGGACAGGGGATTATGGCTACACCTTC.

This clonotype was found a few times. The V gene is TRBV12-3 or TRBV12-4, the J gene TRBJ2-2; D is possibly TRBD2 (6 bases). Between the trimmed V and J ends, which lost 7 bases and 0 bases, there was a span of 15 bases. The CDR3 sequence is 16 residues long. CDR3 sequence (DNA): TGTGCCAGCACCCTGTTCGGGGGTACGAACACCGGGGAGCTGTTTTTT. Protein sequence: CASTLFGGTNTGELFF.

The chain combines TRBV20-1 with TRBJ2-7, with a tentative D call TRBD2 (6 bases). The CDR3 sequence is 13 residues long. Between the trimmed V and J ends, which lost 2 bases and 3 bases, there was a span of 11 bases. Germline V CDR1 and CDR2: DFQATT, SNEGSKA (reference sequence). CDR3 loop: CSARKAGDYEQYF. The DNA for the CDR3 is TGCAGTGCTAGAAAAGCGGGTGACTACGAGCAGTACTTC.